The clone carrying this TCR beta chain came up a few times. Its antigen remains unidentified. This sample stems from a study of response to subunit inactivated influenza vaccine. Study results and caveats: It was suggested by the authors that few new T cells are recruited by each seasonal influenza vaccination.

TCRdb redid the calling of the RT-PCR reads with MiXCR, one entry per CDR3 protein. The repertoire holds roughly 670,000 distinct CDR3 sequences, with 12% to 15% as singletons. This clonotype was obtained from a man aged 45-65 years who received an inactivated influenza vaccine. Material: PBMCs from blood, obtained 14 to 15 days before vaccination.

CDR3 loop: CATSRRAVDTQYF. The CDR3 DNA is TGTGCCACCAGCCGACGTGCTGTAGATACGCAGTATTTT. The chain carries TRBV15 and TRBJ2-3; D unresolved. The germline V gene has CDR1 LNHNV and CDR2 YYDKDF (reference sequence). V lost 5 bases and J lost 5, with 11 bases in between. The CDR3 length is 13 residues. Variable domain in full (rest from reference TRBV15 and TRBJ2-3): DAMVIQNPRYQVTQFGKPVTLSCSQTLNHNVMYWYQQKSSQAPKLLFHYYDKDFNNEADTPDNFQSRRPNTSFCFLDIRSPGLGDTAMYLCATSRRAVDTQYFGPGTRLTVL.